This is a list of T cell receptor beta chains from one sample in a study of blood T cell repertoires in COVID-19. Profiling relied on immunoSEQ multiplex PCR, and the TCRdb table lists in-frame clones only, not all of them. The sample consists of tens of thousands of clones, around 93% of them appearing once. Sequencing was done on a sample of peripheral blood. These receptors all stem from a man aged 45 to 65 with acute or convalescent COVID-19. Each CDR3 is given with its conserved first and last residue. D genes are given only for firm matches. Clone size is given for some rows only: seen once, a few or many times, or a class if the clone is expanded.

>-|once|TRBV7-8|TRBJ2-3
CASSPSGSTDTQYF
TGTGCCAGCAGCCCCAGCGGGAGCACAGATACGCAGTATTTT
>TRBD1|-|TRBV11-1|TRBJ2-1
CASSEGQGAREQFF
TGTGCCAGCAGCGAGGGACAGGGGGCGCGTGAGCAGTTCTTC
>TRBD1|-|TRBV3-1/TRBV3-2|TRBJ1-2
CASSQNTGGHYGYTF
TGTGCCAGCAGCCAAAATACAGGGGGCCACTATGGCTACACCTTC
>-|-|TRBV19|TRBJ1-2
CASSQTELGYTF
TGTGCCAGTAGCCAGACAGAGTTAGGCTACACCTTC
>TRBD1|-|TRBV2|TRBJ1-2
CASSGKRSGGDGYTF
TGTGCCAGCAGTGGCAAGAGGTCAGGGGGCGATGGCTACACCTTC
>-|-|TRBV30|TRBJ1-2
CAWRSHSGFYGYTF
TGTGCCTGGAGAAGCCACAGCGGGTTCTATGGCTACACCTTC
>-|medium-sized|TRBV2|TRBJ2-7
CASSEGNSPYEQYF
TGTGCCAGCAGTGAAGGCAACAGTCCCTACGAGCAGTACTTC
>TRBD1|-|TRBV3-1/TRBV3-2|TRBJ1-3
CASSQGQAVSGNTIYF
TGTGCCAGCAGCCAGGGACAGGCTGTCTCTGGAAACACCATATATTTT
>-|-|TRBV6-5|TRBJ2-7
CASRATEYEQYF
TGTGCCAGCCGCGCCACCGAGTACGAGCAGTACTTC
>-|-|TRBV6-6|TRBJ2-7
CASSYTDSSYEQYF
TGTGCCAGCAGTTACACCGACAGCTCCTACGAGCAGTACTTC
>TRBD1|few|TRBV19|TRBJ1-5
CASSTRGMGQPQHF
TGTGCCAGTAGTACCAGGGGGATGGGGCAGCCCCAGCATTTT